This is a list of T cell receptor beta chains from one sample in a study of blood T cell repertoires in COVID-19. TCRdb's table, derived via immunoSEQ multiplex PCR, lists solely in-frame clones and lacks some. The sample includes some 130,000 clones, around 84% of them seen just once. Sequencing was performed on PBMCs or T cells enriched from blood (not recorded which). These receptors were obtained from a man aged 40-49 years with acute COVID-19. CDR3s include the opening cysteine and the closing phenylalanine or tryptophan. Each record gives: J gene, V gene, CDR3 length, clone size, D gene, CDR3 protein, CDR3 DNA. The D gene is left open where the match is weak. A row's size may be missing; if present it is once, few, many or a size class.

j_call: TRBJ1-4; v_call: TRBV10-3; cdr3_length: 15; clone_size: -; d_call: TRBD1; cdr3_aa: CAISESTGGFEKLFF; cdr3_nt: TGTGCCATCAGTGAGTCAACAGGGGGCTTTGAAAAACTGTTTTTT
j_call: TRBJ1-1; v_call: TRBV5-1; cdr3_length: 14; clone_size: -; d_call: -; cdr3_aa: CASSLADHPAEAFF; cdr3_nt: TGCGCCAGCAGTCTAGCGGACCACCCGGCTGAAGCTTTCTTT
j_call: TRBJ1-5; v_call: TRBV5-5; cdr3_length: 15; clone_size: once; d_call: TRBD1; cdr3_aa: CASSLDRGINQPQHF; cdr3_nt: TGTGCCAGCAGCTTGGACAGGGGGATCAATCAGCCCCAGCATTTT
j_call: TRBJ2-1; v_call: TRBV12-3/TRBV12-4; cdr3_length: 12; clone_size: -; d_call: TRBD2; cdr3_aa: CASRRGVDEQFF; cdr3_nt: TGTGCCAGCAGGCGGGGGGTAGATGAGCAGTTCTTC
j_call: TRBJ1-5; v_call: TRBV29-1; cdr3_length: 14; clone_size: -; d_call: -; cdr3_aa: CSNCHFYSNQPQHF; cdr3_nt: TGCAGCAATTGCCACTTTTATAGCAATCAGCCCCAGCATTTT
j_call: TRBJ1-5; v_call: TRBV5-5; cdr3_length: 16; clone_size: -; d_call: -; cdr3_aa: CASSRLSGDSNQPQHF; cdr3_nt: TGTGCCAGCAGCAGACTATCAGGAGATAGCAATCAGCCCCAGCATTTT
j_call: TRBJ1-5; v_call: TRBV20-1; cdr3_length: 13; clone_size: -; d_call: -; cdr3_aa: CSASEGQSQPQHF; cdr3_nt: TGCAGTGCTAGTGAGGGACAAAGTCAGCCCCAGCATTTT
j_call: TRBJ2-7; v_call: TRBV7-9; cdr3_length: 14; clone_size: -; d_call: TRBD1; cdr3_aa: CASSPMTGDYEQYF; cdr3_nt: TGTGCCAGCAGCCCCATGACAGGGGACTACGAGCAGTACTTC
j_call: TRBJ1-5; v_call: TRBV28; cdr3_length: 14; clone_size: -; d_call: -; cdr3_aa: CASSLISVDQPQHF; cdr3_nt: TGTGCCAGCAGTTTAATTTCGGTAGATCAGCCCCAGCATTTT
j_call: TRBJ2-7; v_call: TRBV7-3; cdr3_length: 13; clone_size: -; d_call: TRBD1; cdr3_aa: CASSGGQLYEQYF; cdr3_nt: TGTGCCAGCAGCGGGGGACAGCTCTACGAGCAGTACTTC
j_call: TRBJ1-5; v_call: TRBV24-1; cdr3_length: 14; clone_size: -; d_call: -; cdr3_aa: CATSDGEGNQPQHF; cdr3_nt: TGTGCCACCAGTGACGGGGAGGGAAATCAGCCCCAGCATTTT
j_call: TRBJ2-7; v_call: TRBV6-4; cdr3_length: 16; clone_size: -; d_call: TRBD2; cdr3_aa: CASLGLAGGHQGEQYF; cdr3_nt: TGTGCCAGCCTTGGACTAGCGGGGGGCCATCAGGGAGAGCAGTACTTC
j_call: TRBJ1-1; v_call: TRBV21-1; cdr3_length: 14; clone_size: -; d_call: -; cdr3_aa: CASSRGGPNTEAFF; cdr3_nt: TGTGCCAGCAGCAGGGGGGGCCCGAACACTGAAGCTTTCTTT
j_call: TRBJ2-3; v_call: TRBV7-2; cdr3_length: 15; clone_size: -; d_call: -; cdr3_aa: CASSLAGPAGDTQYF; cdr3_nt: TGTGCCAGCAGCTTAGCGGGGCCCGCTGGAGATACGCAGTATTTT
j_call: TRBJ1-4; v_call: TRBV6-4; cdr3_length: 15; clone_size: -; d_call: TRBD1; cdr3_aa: CASSRTGRLNEKLFF; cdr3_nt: TGTGCCAGCAGTCGGACAGGGAGACTTAATGAAAAACTGTTTTTT
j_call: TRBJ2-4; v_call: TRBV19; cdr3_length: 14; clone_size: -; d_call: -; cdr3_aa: CASSTQGAKNIQYF; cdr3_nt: TGTGCCAGTAGTACACAGGGAGCCAAAAACATTCAGTACTTC
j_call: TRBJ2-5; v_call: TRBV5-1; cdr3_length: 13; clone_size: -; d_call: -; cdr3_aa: CASSLARVETQYF; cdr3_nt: TGCGCCAGCAGCTTGGCCAGGGTGGAGACCCAGTACTTC
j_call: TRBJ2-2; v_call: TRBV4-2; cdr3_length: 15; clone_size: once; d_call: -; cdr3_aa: CASSAPGQNTGELFF; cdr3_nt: TGTGCCAGCAGCGCCCCGGGACAAAACACCGGGGAGCTGTTTTTT
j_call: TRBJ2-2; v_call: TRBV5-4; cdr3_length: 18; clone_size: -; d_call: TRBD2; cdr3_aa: CASSLEGLAVANTGELFF; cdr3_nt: TGTGCCAGCAGCTTGGAGGGACTAGCGGTAGCGAACACCGGGGAGCTGTTTTTT
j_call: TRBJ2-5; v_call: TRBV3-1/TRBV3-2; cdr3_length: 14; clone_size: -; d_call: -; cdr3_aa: CASSQDLSQETQYF; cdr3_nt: TGTGCCAGCAGCCAAGATCTCTCCCAAGAGACCCAGTACTTC
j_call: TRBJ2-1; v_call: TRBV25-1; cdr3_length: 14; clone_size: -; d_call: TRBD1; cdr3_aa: CASSPGTGYNEQFF; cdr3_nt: TGTGCCAGCTCGCCCGGGACAGGGTACAATGAGCAGTTCTTC
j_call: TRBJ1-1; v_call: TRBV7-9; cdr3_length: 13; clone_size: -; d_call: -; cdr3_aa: CASSPQGPTEAFF; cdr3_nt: TGTGCCAGCAGCCCTCAGGGGCCCACTGAAGCTTTCTTT
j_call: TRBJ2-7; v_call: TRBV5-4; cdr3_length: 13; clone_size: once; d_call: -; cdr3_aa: CASSLRDSYEQYF; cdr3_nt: TGTGCCAGCAGCTTACGGGACTCCTACGAGCAGTACTTC
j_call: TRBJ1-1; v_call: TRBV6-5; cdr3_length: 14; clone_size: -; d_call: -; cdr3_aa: CASSLWGVNTEAFF; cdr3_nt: TGTGCCAGCAGTTTATGGGGGGTGAACACTGAAGCTTTCTTT
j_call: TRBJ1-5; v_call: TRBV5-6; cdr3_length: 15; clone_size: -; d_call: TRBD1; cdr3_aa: CASSRWTGVDQPQHF; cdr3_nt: TGTGCCAGCAGCCGTTGGACAGGGGTAGATCAGCCCCAGCATTTT
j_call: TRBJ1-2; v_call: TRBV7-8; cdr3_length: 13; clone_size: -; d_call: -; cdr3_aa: CASSLTVAAGYTF; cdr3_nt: TGTGCCAGCAGCTTGACCGTGGCGGCAGGCTACACCTTC
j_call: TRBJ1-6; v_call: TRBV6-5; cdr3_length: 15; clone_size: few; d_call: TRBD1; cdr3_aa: CASSYLQGPYSPLHF; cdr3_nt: TGTGCCAGCAGTTACCTACAGGGGCCCTATTCACCCCTCCACTTT
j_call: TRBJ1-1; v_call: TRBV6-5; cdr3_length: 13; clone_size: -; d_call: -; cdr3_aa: CASRITPQVSAFF; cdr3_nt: TGTGCCAGCCGAATTACCCCCCAGGTATCAGCTTTCTTT
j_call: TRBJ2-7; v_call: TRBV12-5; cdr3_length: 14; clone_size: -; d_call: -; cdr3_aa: CASGLGANSYEQYF; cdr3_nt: TGTGCTAGTGGTTTGGGGGCCAACTCCTACGAGCAGTACTTC
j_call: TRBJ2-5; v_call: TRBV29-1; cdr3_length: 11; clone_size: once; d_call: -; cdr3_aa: CSVLSGETQYF; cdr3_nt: TGCAGCGTCCTGTCGGGAGAGACCCAGTACTTC
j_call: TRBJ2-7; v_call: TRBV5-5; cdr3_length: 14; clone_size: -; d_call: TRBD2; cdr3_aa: CASSLTSVAHEQYF; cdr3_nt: TGTGCCAGCAGCTTGACTAGCGTGGCCCACGAGCAGTACTTC
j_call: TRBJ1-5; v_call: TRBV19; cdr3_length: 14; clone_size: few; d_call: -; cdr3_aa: CASSAWRDWGPQHF; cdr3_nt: TGTGCCAGTAGTGCTTGGCGGGATTGGGGGCCCCAGCATTTT
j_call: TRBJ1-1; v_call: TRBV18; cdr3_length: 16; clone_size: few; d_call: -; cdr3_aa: CASSDTRGVGNTEAFF; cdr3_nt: TGTGCCAGCTCAGATACCAGGGGAGTGGGAAACACTGAAGCTTTCTTT